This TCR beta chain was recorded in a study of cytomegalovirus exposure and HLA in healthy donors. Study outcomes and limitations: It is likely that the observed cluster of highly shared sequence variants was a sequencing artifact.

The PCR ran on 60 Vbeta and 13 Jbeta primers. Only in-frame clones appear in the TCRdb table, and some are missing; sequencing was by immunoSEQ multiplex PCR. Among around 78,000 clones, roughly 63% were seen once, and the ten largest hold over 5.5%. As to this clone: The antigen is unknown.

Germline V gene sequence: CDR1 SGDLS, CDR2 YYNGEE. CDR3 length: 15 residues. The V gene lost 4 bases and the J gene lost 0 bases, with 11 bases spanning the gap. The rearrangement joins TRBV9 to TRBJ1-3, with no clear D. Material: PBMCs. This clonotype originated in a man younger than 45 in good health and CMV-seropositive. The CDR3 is CASSPQDNSGNTIYF. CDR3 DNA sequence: TGTGCCAGCAGCCCCCAAGACAACTCTGGAAACACCATATATTTT.